This T cell receptor (beta chain) was obtained from a study of T cell responses to AZD1222 COVID-19 vaccine. The study's findings and limits: The study reported that nearly half of spike-specific TCRs target unmutated variant regions. Spike-specific TCR breadth and depth went up after people got two AZD1222 doses.

The repertoire was sequenced with immunoSEQ multiplex PCR; TCRdb's copy has only in-frame clones and lacks some. The sample lists about 92,000 clones, more than 75% occurring once. A word on this clone: Its antigen is as yet unknown.

The CDR3 loop spans 12 amino acids. V shed 5 bases and J 4 bases; nucleotides not matched to a gene: 1. Germline assignment: CDR1 SGHAT and CDR2 FQNNGV. This TCR was sampled from an adult in good health. The starting material was peripheral blood, obtained on day 0 of AZD1222 vaccination. The chain uses TRBV11-2 and TRBJ2-7; 8 bases line up with TRBD1. The CDR3 sequence: CASSRTGYEQYF. The CDR3 DNA reads as TGTGCCAGCAGCCGGACAGGGTACGAGCAGTACTTC.